Presented here are 3 T cell receptor beta chains from one specimen sequenced in a study of blood T cell repertoires in COVID-19. Method: immunoSEQ multiplex PCR; TCRdb's copy keeps in-frame clones and lacks some. The table has roughly 100,000 clones, approximately 86% seen once; the top ten hold approximately 3.7%. The sample consisted of peripheral blood. The receptors stem from a human donor in a cohort sampled during active COVID-19.

The V and J genes are TRBV5-6 and TRBJ1-2; 9 nucleotides match TRBD1. Trimming cost V 0 bases and J 3 bases; bases outside gene matches: 6. Germline V gene sequence: CDR1 SGHDT, CDR2 YYEEEE. This CDR3 region has 16 residues. The CDR3: CASSLGLTGGDYGYTF. CDR3 DNA: TGTGCCAGCAGCTTGGGGCTCACAGGGGGCGACTATGGCTACACCTTC.

This chain links TRBV11-2 with TRBJ2-5, with D perhaps matching TRBD2 (5 bases). Trimming stripped 5 bases from V and 1 base from J, with 8 bases between. CDR3 length: 13 residues. Per germline, CDR1 SGHAT and CDR2 FQNNGV. The CDR3: CASSPGSQETQYF. As DNA, the CDR3 is TGTGCCAGCAGCCCGGGGTCCCAAGAGACCCAGTACTTC.

The V call is TRBV11-3, the J call TRBJ2-1, with D tentatively TRBD2 (5 bases). Trimming stripped 3 bases from V and 2 bases from J, with 17 bases between. CDR1 and CDR2 from the germline V gene are SGHNT and YENEEA. The CDR3 extends over 17 amino acids. The DNA for the CDR3 is TGTGCCAGCAGCTTCGGACTGGGCCGACGCACCTACAATGAGCAGTTCTTC. Amino acid sequence: CASSFGLGRRTYNEQFF.